This paragraph reports one TCR beta chain. As handled by the study authors: Estimated nucleated cell counts came from reference gene primer amplification. Some clones are missing from TCRdb's copy, which holds only in-frame ones; the method was immunoSEQ multiplex PCR. Clonal size and the V and J genes are those of that table, whereas D and trimming came from the DNA. Here the sample spans 100,000 to 150,000 clones, about 90% being singletons. The data belong to a study of blood T cell repertoires in COVID-19. What was sequenced was peripheral blood. The sequence was obtained from a woman aged 45-59 years with active or convalescent COVID-19.

The CDR3 here is CASSQGFSGPSYEQYF. CDR3 coding DNA: TGTGCCAGCAGCCAAGGATTTAGCGGGCCTTCCTACGAGCAGTACTTC. V and J are TRBV14 and TRBJ2-7; 7 bases line up with TRBD2. Germline CDR1 reads SGHDN; CDR2 reads FVKESK. This CDR3 is 16 amino acids long. V was pared by 1 base and J by 1 base, with 7 bases of the junction left unmatched. Looking up the rest from reference TRBV14 and TRBJ2-7 gives the full variable domain: EAGVTQFPSHSVIEKGQTVTLRCDPISGHDNLYWYRRVMGKEIKFLLHFVKESKQDESGMPNNRFLAERTGGTYSTLKVQPAELEDSGVYFCASSQGFSGPSYEQYFGPGTRLTVT.